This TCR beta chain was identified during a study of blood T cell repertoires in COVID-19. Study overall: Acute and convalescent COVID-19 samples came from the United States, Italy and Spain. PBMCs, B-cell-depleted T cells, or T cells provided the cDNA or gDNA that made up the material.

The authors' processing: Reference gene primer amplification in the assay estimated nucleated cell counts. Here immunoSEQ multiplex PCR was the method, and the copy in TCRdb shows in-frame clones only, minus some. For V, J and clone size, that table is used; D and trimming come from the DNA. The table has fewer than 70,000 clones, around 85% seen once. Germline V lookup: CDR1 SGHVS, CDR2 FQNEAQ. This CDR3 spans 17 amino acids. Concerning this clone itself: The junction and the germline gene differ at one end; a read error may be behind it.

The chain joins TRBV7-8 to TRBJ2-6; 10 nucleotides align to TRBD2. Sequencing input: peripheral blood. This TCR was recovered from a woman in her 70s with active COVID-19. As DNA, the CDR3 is TGTGCCAGCAGCGTAGCGGGGGGACTCTCTGGGGCCAACGTCCTGACTTTC. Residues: CASSVAGGLSGANVLTF.